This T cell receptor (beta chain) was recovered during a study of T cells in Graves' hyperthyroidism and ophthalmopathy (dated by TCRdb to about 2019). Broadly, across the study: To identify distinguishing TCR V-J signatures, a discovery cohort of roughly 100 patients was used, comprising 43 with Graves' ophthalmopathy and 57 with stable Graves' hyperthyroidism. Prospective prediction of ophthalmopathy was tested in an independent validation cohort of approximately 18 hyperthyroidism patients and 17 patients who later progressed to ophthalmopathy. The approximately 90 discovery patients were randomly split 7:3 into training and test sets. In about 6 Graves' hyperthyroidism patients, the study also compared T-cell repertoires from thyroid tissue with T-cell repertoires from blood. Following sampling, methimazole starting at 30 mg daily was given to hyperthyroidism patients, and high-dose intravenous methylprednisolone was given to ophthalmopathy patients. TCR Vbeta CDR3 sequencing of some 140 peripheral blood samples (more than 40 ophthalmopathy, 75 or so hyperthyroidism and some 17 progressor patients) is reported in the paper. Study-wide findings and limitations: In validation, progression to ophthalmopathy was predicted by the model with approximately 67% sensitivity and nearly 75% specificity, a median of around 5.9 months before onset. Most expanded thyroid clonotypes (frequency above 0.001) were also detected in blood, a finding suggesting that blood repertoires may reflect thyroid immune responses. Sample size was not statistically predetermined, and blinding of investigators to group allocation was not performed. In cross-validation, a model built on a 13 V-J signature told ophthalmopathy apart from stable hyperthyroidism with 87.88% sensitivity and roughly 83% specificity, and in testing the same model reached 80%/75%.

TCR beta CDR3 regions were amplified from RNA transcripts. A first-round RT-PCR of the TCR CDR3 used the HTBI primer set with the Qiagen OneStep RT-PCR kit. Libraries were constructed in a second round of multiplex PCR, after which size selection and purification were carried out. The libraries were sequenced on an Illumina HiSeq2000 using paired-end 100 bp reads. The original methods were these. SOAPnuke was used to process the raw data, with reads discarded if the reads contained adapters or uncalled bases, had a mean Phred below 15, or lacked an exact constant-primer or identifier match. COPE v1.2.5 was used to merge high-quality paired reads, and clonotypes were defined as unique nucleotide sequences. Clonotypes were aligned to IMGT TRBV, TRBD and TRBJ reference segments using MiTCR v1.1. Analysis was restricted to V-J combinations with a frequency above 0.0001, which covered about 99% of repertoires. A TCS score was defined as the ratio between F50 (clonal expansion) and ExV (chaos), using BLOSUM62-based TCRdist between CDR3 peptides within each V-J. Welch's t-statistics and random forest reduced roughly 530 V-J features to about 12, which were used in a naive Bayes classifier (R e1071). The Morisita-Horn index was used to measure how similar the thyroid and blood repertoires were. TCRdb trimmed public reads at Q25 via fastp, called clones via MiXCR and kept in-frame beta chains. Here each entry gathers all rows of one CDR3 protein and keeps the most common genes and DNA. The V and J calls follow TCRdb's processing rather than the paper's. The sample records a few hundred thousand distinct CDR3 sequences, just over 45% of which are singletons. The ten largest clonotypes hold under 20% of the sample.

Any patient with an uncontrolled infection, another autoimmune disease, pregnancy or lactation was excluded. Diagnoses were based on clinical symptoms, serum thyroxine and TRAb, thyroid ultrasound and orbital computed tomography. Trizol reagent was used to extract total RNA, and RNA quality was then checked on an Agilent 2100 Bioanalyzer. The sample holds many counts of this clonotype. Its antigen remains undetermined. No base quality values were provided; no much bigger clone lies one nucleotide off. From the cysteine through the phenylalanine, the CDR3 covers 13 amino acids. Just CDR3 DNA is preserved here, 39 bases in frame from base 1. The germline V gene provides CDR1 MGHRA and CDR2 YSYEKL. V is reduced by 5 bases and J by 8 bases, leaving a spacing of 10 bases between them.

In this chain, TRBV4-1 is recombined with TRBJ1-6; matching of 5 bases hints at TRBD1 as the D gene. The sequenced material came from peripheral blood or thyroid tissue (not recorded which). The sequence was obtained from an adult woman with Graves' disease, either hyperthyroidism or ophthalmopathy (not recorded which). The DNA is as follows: TGCGCCAGCAGCATCAGGGTGGATTCACCCCTCCACTTT. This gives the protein CASSIRVDSPLHF.